This T cell receptor (beta chain) derives from a study of cytomegalovirus exposure and HLA in healthy donors. Primers included in the PCR were 60 Vbeta and 13 Jbeta primers. Using immunoSEQ multiplex PCR, the repertoire was profiled, and TCRdb retains in-frame clones only, with some absent. The sample data list some 120,000 clones. The CDR3 is 14 amino acids. Germline CDR1 reads MNHEY; CDR2 reads SVGAGI. V was trimmed by 4 bases and J by 2 bases, leaving 11 bases between them. V usage is TRBV6-5 and J usage is TRBJ1-1, with a possible D match to TRBD1 (5 bases). The sample taken for sequencing was PBMCs. The receptor was derived from a young man in good health and CMV-seronegative. The chain's CDR3 is CASSWGSLNTEAFF. DNA of the CDR3: TGTGCCAGCAGTTGGGGCAGCCTTAACACTGAAGCTTTCTTT.